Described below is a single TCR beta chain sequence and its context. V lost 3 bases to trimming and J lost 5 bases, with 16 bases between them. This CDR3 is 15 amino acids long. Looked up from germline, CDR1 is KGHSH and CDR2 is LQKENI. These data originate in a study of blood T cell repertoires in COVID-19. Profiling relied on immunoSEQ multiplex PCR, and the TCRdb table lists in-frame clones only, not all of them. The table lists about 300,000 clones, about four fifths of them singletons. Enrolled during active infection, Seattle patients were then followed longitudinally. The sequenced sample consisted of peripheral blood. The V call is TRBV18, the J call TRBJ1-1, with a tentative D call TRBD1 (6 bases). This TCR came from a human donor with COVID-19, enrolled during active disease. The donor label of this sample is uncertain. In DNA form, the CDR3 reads TGTGCCAGCTCACCTATCGAGGGGGTAGGAACTGAAGCTTTCTTT. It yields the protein CASSPIEGVGTEAFF.